Listed below are T cell receptor beta chains from one sample, sequenced in a study of blood T cell repertoires in COVID-19. Measured with immunoSEQ multiplex PCR; TCRdb has only the in-frame clones, and not every one. The data show 95,000 or so clones, roughly four fifths seen once. Sequencing was carried out using peripheral blood. These receptors were taken from an elderly man with COVID-19, enrolled during active disease. CDR3s include the opening cysteine and the closing phenylalanine or tryptophan. D genes are given only for firm matches. The listing skips clone size in some rows; elsewhere it reads once, few, many or a size class.

j_call clone_size d_call v_call cdr3_nt cdr3_aa
TRBJ1-2 NA TRBD1 TRBV28 TGTGCCAGCAGAAGGGGGCGTTATGGCTACACCTTC CASRRGRYGYTF
TRBJ2-6 NA NA TRBV24-1 TGTGCCACCAGTGTTACGACGGGTGTAGCCGGGGCCAACGTCCTGACTTTC CATSVTTGVAGANVLTF
TRBJ2-7 NA NA TRBV12-3/TRBV12-4 TGTGCCAGCAGTTTTACAGGGTACTACGAGCAGTACTTC CASSFTGYYEQYF
TRBJ2-1 NA TRBD2 TRBV11-3 TGTGCCAGCAGCTACTATAGCGGGGTTCGGGAAAATGAGCAGTTCTTC CASSYYSGVRENEQFF
TRBJ2-6 NA TRBD2 TRBV5-4 TGTGCCAGCAGCACGGCCGGGGGGGCCGGGGCCAACGTCCTGACTTTC CASSTAGGAGANVLTF
TRBJ2-2 once NA TRBV3-1/TRBV3-2 TGTGCCAGCAACAGTGGGTGGGCCGGGGAGCTGTTTTTT CASNSGWAGELFF
TRBJ2-1 few TRBD1 TRBV19 TGTGCCAGTAGTATTAGACAGGGTTCCTACAATGAGCAGTTCTTC CASSIRQGSYNEQFF
TRBJ1-3 NA NA TRBV2 TGTGCCAGAAACAAGAACGGAAACACCATATATTTT CARNKNGNTIYF
TRBJ2-2 NA NA TRBV6-5 TGTGCCAGCAGTTCCGTTAGCGGGGAGCTGTTTTTT CASSSVSGELFF
TRBJ2-7 NA TRBD2 TRBV19 TGTGCCAGTAGGAGGAGCGGGAGTGATTACGAGCAGTACTTC CASRRSGSDYEQYF
TRBJ1-5 NA NA TRBV27 TGTGCCAGCAGTCCCCCGGGGTGGGGTCTTGGTCAGCCCCAGCATTTT CASSPPGWGLGQPQHF
TRBJ1-6 NA NA TRBV7-9 TGTGCCAGCAGTTTGGGGCGCACAAATTCACCCCTCCACTTT CASSLGRTNSPLHF
TRBJ1-4 NA NA TRBV7-2 TGTGCCAGCAGCTTAGGCCCACAGAATGAAAAACTGTTTTTT CASSLGPQNEKLFF
TRBJ2-7 NA NA TRBV29-1 TGCAGCGTTGGCCAGAACTCCTACGAGCAGTACTTC CSVGQNSYEQYF
TRBJ1-1 NA NA TRBV7-9 TGTGCCAGCACGGCTTTCCAGGGGAACACTGAAGCTTTCTTT CASTAFQGNTEAFF
TRBJ1-2 NA TRBD1 TRBV10-2 TGCGCCAGCAGCTCCGGGACAGGGGGCTATGGCTACACCTTC CASSSGTGGYGYTF
TRBJ1-6 NA NA TRBV9 TGTGCCAGCAGCACCCGACAGGATAGCAATTCACCCCTCCACTTT CASSTRQDSNSPLHF
TRBJ1-5 NA TRBD1 TRBV9 TGTGCCAGCAGCAGAGGACAGGGCTCCAATCAGCCCCAGCATTTT CASSRGQGSNQPQHF
TRBJ1-6 once TRBD1 TRBV2 TGTGCCAGCAGTGATGGGACAGGGTTTAATTCACCCCTCCACTTT CASSDGTGFNSPLHF
TRBJ2-1 NA NA TRBV7-3 TGTGCCAGCAGCTTAACTATTAGCTCCTACAATGAGCAGTTCTTC CASSLTISSYNEQFF
TRBJ2-3 NA TRBD2 TRBV9 TGTGCCAGCAGCGTAGGTGGCGGGGGGGCGCCAGATACGCAGTATTTT CASSVGGGGAPDTQYF
TRBJ1-1 NA TRBD1 TRBV3-1/TRBV3-2 TGTGCCAGCAGCCAAGTGGGACAGGGGAGAGAAGCTTTCTTT CASSQVGQGREAFF
TRBJ1-4 NA TRBD1 TRBV28 TGTGCCAGCCTCGAATCGGACAGGGTTAATGAAAAACTGTTTTTT CASLESDRVNEKLFF
TRBJ1-3 few NA TRBV27 TGTGCCAGCAGTTTTCGGGGATCTGGAAACACCATATATTTT CASSFRGSGNTIYF
TRBJ1-2 NA TRBD1 TRBV16 TGTGCCAGCAGCCCCGACAGGGGCCCTGGCCTGGGCTACACCTTC CASSPDRGPGLGYTF
TRBJ1-4 NA NA TRBV2 TGTGCCAGCAGTGTGCGAGGTGATGAAAAACTGTTTTTT CASSVRGDEKLFF
TRBJ1-6 NA NA TRBV7-2 TGTGCCAGCAGCTTAGGGGGCGAAGCCCTTTCACCCCTCCACTTT CASSLGGEALSPLHF
TRBJ1-1 NA NA TRBV7-8 TGTGCCAGCAGCTTGGGTGGCGGTGGGAACACTGAAGCTTTCTTT CASSLGGGGNTEAFF
TRBJ1-1 NA NA TRBV12-5 TGTGCTAGTGGTTTGGGGGGGGACACTGAAGCTTTCTTT CASGLGGDTEAFF
TRBJ1-6 NA NA TRBV9 TGTGCCAGCAGCCGCGGACAGCAGAATTCACCCCTCCACTTT CASSRGQQNSPLHF
TRBJ2-1 NA TRBD1 TRBV10-3 TGTGCCATCAGTGACCCGACAGGGTCTCACAATGAGCAGTTCTTC CAISDPTGSHNEQFF
TRBJ2-2 NA TRBD1 TRBV29-1 TGCAGCGCCACAGGGGGCGCTTGGGGAGCCGGGGAGCTGTTTTTT CSATGGAWGAGELFF
TRBJ1-5 NA TRBD1 TRBV5-5 TGTGCCAGCAGTATCTCGACAGGGAATCAGCAGCCCCAGCATTTT CASSISTGNQQPQHF
TRBJ2-7 NA TRBD1 TRBV19 TGTGCCAGTAGTAGGGACAGGGGACCTTACGAGCAGTACTTC CASSRDRGPYEQYF
TRBJ1-5 NA TRBD1 TRBV18 TGTGCCAGCTCACAACGGGGACAGGTGGCTCTTAGCAATCAGCCCCAGCATTTT CASSQRGQVALSNQPQHF
TRBJ2-1 NA NA TRBV10-1 TGCGCCAGCAGTGAGTCGTCGCTATTACGCAATGAGCAGTTCTTC CASSESSLLRNEQFF
TRBJ2-7 NA NA TRBV27 TGTGCCAGCAGTTCGGGAGTCGACTACGAGCAGTACTTC CASSSGVDYEQYF
TRBJ2-5 NA NA TRBV15 TGTGCCACCAGTCGGTCGTACCAAGAGACCCAGTACTTC CATSRSYQETQYF
TRBJ1-5 NA TRBD1 TRBV19 TGTGCCACCGTGGACAGGGGGCAGGTCGGGGGCAATCAGCCCCAGCATTTT CATVDRGQVGGNQPQHF
TRBJ2-2 NA NA TRBV5-1 TGCGCCAGCAGCTTGGAAGGGGCGTGGGGGAACACCGGGGAGCTGTTTTTT CASSLEGAWGNTGELFF
TRBJ2-3 NA TRBD1 TRBV19 TGTGCCAGTAGTAAGATACAGGGGCCGGGCACAGATACGCAGTATTTT CASSKIQGPGTDTQYF
TRBJ1-4 NA NA TRBV6-2/TRBV6-3 TGTGCCAGCAGTTGGGGGGGACAACTTAATGAAAAACTGTTTTTT CASSWGGQLNEKLFF
TRBJ2-7 NA NA TRBV11-3 TGTGCCAGCAGCTTAGTGGGGGCTTGCCACGAGCAGTACTTC CASSLVGACHEQYF
TRBJ2-1 NA NA TRBV28 TGTGCCAGCCTCAGGGGTTACTCCTACAATGAGCAGTTCTTC CASLRGYSYNEQFF
TRBJ2-3 NA NA TRBV6-1 TGTGCCAGCAGTGATCGCCTTGGGCAAGGTACGCAGTATTTT CASSDRLGQGTQYF
TRBJ2-3 NA NA TRBV27 TGTGCCAGCAGTTTTCGAGTTCACGAGCCTTATCGTGCTAGCACAGATACGCAGTATTTT CASSFRVHEPYRASTDTQYF
TRBJ2-7 NA NA TRBV2 TGTGCCAGCATTCCCATCCGGGACTACGAGCAGTACTTC CASIPIRDYEQYF
TRBJ1-5 NA NA TRBV5-1 TGCGCCAGCAGCTTGGGGACACCCAATCAGCCCCAGCATTTT CASSLGTPNQPQHF
TRBJ2-5 NA NA TRBV7-2 TGTGCCAGCAGCTCCTCCCAAACCTTCAGGGGACAAGAGACCCAGTACTTC CASSSSQTFRGQETQYF
TRBJ1-4 NA NA TRBV6-2/TRBV6-3 TGTGCCAGCAGTTACTCCGGGGGAGGGGAAAAACTGTTTTTT CASSYSGGGEKLFF
TRBJ1-5 few NA TRBV27 TGTGCCAGCAGCCAGGGTGGGGGGTCTCAGCCCCAGCATTTT CASSQGGGSQPQHF
TRBJ1-4 NA TRBD1 TRBV9 TGTGCCAGCAGCGTAGGGGACAGGGGAGGAGAAAAACTGTTTTTT CASSVGDRGGEKLFF
TRBJ2-7 NA TRBD2 TRBV4-3 TGCGCCAGCAGCCAATTCAGCGGGGGACCATACGAGCAGTACTTC CASSQFSGGPYEQYF